This passage covers 2 T cell receptor beta chains from one sample sequenced in a study of T-cell reconstitution after alpha-beta-depleted transplantation in children. Unique molecular identifiers were incorporated when the TCRbeta library was constructed. TCRdb re-analysed the PCR reads in MiXCR, keeping a single row per CDR3 protein. Among 90,000 to 100,000 distinct CDR3 sequences, under 25% were seen once, and the ten largest hold around a fifth. The source material was PBMCs, sampled before TCRalphabeta/CD19-depleted stem cell transplant. The receptors stem from a boy younger than 10 with acute lymphoblastic leukemia, due to receive a stem cell transplant.

The CDR3 coding sequence is TGCGCCAGCTCTGCAGGGAGCTCCTACGAGCAGTACTTC. Translating it yields CASSAGSSYEQYF. This rearrangement joins TRBV5-1 to TRBJ2-7; D is possibly TRBD1 or TRBD2 (5 bases each). V shed 7 bases and J shed 0 bases, with 11 bases lying between them. Germline loops: CDR1 SGHRS, CDR2 YFSETQ. This CDR3 spans 13 amino acids. The variable domain in full, with the rest retrieved from reference TRBV5-1 and TRBJ2-7, is KAGVTQTPRYLIKTRGQQVTLSCSPISGHRSVSWYQQTPGQGLQFLFEYFSETQRNKGNFPGRFSGRQFSNSRSEMNVSTLELGDSALYLCASSAGSSYEQYFGPGTRLTVT.

The chain carries TRBV21-1 and TRBJ1-5; the table's D call of TRBD1 was not tested on the DNA. TRBV21-1 is labeled a pseudogene. The CDR3 covers 16 residues. Here the CDR3 DNA reads TGTGCCACCGAATTAAGGACAGGGGTAAGCAATCAGCCCCAGCATTTT. Translated, it gives CATELRTGVSNQPQHF.